Below are 14 T cell receptor beta chains sequenced from a single sample in a study of cytotoxic CD8 clonotypes in ibrutinib-treated CLL. The protocol was immunoSEQ multiplex PCR, while the TCRdb copy is restricted to in-frame clones and leaves out a portion. This table has roughly 45,000 clones, about 69% appearing once. Sequenced here: PBMCs, sampled after 24 months of ibrutinib treatment. These receptors all stem from a human donor with chronic lymphocytic leukemia.

This clone was seen only a few times. The rearrangement links TRBV5-1 to TRBJ1-1; 7 nucleotides align to TRBD1. The CDR3 is made up of 18 amino acids. V lost 1 base to trimming and J lost 2 bases; unmatched junction nucleotides: 14. Per the germline V gene, CDR1 is SGHRS and CDR2 is YFSETQ. Written as DNA, the CDR3 is TGCGCCAGCAGCTTGTACCCTCCCACAGGGGCCCCTAACACTGAAGCTTTCTTT. It specifies CASSLYPPTGAPNTEAFF.

The gene calls are TRBV28 and TRBJ1-2; D may be TRBD1 (6 bases). The germline V gene encodes CDR1 MDHEN and CDR2 SYDVKM. The CDR3 sequence is 12 residues long. Trimming cost V 7 bases and J 4 bases, with 10 bases left between them. The chain's CDR3 is CASTKDSYGYTF. CDR3 coding DNA: TGTGCCAGCACCAAGGACAGCTATGGCTACACCTTC.

V gene TRBV27 combines with J gene TRBJ1-6, with TRBD1 identical over 9 bases. CDR1 MNHEY and CDR2 SMNVEV come from the germline V gene (reference sequence). J lost 0 bases, V lost 7 bases, and 16 bases had no gene match. CDR3 length: 20 residues. CDR3: CASTAIGTGLSSSYNSPLHF. CDR3 DNA sequence: TGTGCCAGCACCGCGATCGGGACAGGGTTATCGAGCTCCTATAATTCACCCCTCCACTTT.

This clone was recorded a few times. V and J are TRBV7-9 and TRBJ2-5; 10 nucleotides line up with TRBD2. CDR3 length equals 17 residues. The germline gives CDR1 SEHNR, CDR2 FQNEAQ (reference sequence). After removal of 3 bases from V and 0 bases from J, the junction contained 7 bases not matched to a gene. CDR3 DNA sequence: TGTGCCAGCAGCTTGACCTCGACTAGCGGGTACCAAGAGACCCAGTACTTC. It codes for CASSLTSTSGYQETQYF. Full variable domain (outside the CDR3, taken from reference TRBV7-9 and TRBJ2-5): DTGVSQNPRHKITKRGQNVTFRCDPISEHNRLYWYRQTLGQGPEFLTYFQNEAQLEKSRLLSDRFSAERPKGSFSTLEIQRTEQGDSAMYLCASSLTSTSGYQETQYFGPGTRLLVL.

This clone was observed many times. The chain's CDR3 is CASSPPPTGQGHEQYF. The CDR3 nucleotides read TGCGCCAGCAGCCCCCCCCCGACGGGACAAGGTCACGAGCAGTACTTC. The chain employs TRBV5-1 and TRBJ2-7, with TRBD1 as a possible D gene (6 bases). Looked up from germline, CDR1 is SGHRS and CDR2 is YFSETQ. The CDR3 totals 16 residues. V was clipped by 4 bases and J by 5 bases, with 22 bases between them.

J is TRBJ1-1 and V is TRBV25-1, with a tentative D call TRBD1 (6 bases). With 3 bases removed from V and 6 bases from J, the gap between germline ends came to 20 bases. CDR1 is MGHDK and CDR2 is SYGVNS in the germline V gene. The CDR3 is 16 amino acids. The DNA for the CDR3 is TGTGCCAGCAGTGACTACCCAGGGGTGACGAAGGCTGAAGCTTTCTTT. Translated: CASSDYPGVTKAEAFF. The whole variable domain, filled in from reference TRBV25-1 and TRBJ1-1, reads EADIYQTPRYLVIGTGKKITLECSQTMGHDKMYWYQQDPGMELHLIHYSYGVNSTEKGDLSSESTVSRIRTEHFPLTLESARPSHTSQYLCASSDYPGVTKAEAFFGQGTRLTVV.

The V and J genes are TRBV27 and TRBJ1-5; D not resolved. This CDR3 has 15 amino acids. Germline CDR1 MNHEY, CDR2 SMNVEV (reference sequence). The V gene lost 2 bases and the J gene lost 3 bases, with 11 bases spanning the gap. The CDR3 is CASSLSGLTNQPQHF. Written as DNA, the CDR3 is TGTGCCAGCAGTTTAAGCGGCCTGACCAATCAGCCCCAGCATTTT.

This clone was recorded a few times. The V and J genes are TRBV6-1 and TRBJ2-7, with 14 bases fitting TRBD2. The CDR3 consists of 15 residues. Trimming cost V 6 bases and J 6 bases; bases outside gene matches: 7. The germline CDR1 and CDR2 sequences are MNHNS and SASEGT. The CDR3 nucleotides are TGTGCCAGCAGCTGGACTAGCGGGAGGTCCCGCGAGCAGTACTTC. Amino acid sequence: CASSWTSGRSREQYF.

The chain joins TRBV7-9 to TRBJ2-7; TRBD2 agrees at 13 bases. Trimming cost V 4 bases and J 5 bases; bases outside gene matches: 8. The CDR3 spans 16 residues. Looked up from germline, CDR1 is SEHNR and CDR2 is FQNEAQ (reference sequence). The CDR3 here is CASSSRLAGGPDEQYF. CDR3 sequence (DNA): TGTGCCAGCAGCTCCAGACTAGCGGGAGGCCCGGACGAGCAGTACTTC.

The CDR3 here is CASSLDQTGGYYGYTF. The CDR3, as DNA: TGCGCCAGCAGCCTCGACCAGACAGGGGGTTACTATGGCTACACCTTC. V is TRBV5-1 and J is TRBJ1-2; 9 bases map to TRBD1. CDR3 length: 16 residues. Germline lookup yields CDR1 SGHRS and CDR2 YFSETQ. J gave up 3 bases and V 4 bases, and 10 bases lay outside the gene matches.

This clone was found many times. V gene TRBV19 combines with J gene TRBJ1-1, with 7 positions matching TRBD1. Germline CDR1 is LNHDA and CDR2 is SQIVND (reference sequence). The CDR3 extends over 15 amino acids. Unmatched junction bases numbered 13, after V lost 4 bases and J lost 8 bases. The CDR3 nucleotides are TGTGCCAGTAGTAGCCCCCGGACAGGATTGCGCGAAGCTTTCTTT. Translated: CASSSPRTGLREAFF. Full variable domain (outside the CDR3, taken from reference TRBV19 and TRBJ1-1): DGGITQSPKYLFRKEGQNVTLSCEQNLNHDAMYWYRQDPGQGLRLIYYSQIVNDFQKGDIAEGYSVSREKKESFPLTVTSAQKNPTAFYLCASSSPRTGLREAFFGQGTRLTVV.

The rearrangement uses TRBV19 and TRBJ2-2; 7 bases map to TRBD2. The germline CDR1 and CDR2 sequences are LNHDA and SQIVND (reference sequence). The ends lost 4 bases at V and 5 bases at J; junction bases unmatched: 16. The length of the CDR3 is 18 residues. In DNA, the CDR3 is TGTGCCAGTAGTACCCTACTAGCGCGTCCCCCAACGACCGGGGAGCTGTTTTTT. It is translated as CASSTLLARPPTTGELFF.

J is TRBJ2-3 and V is TRBV29-1, with 13 positions matching TRBD2. This CDR3 comprises 15 residues. V shed 4 bases, J shed 5 bases, and the junction held 6 bases outside the gene matches. Germline V CDR1 and CDR2: SQVTM, ANQGSEA. CDR3 DNA sequence: TGCAGCGTTGCGCCCCGACTAGCGGGGGGAGATACGCAGTATTTT. It encodes CSVAPRLAGGDTQYF.

The chain uses TRBV19 and TRBJ1-5, with D possibly matching TRBD1 (5 bases). The V end lost 7 bases, the J end lost 7 bases, and 14 bases lay between the germline ends. The CDR3 length is 13 residues. Germline V gene sequence: CDR1 LNHDA, CDR2 SQIVND (reference sequence). CDR3 sequence: CASIQGTGQPQHF. DNA of the CDR3: TGTGCCAGTATTCAGGGCACGGGGCAGCCCCAGCATTTT.